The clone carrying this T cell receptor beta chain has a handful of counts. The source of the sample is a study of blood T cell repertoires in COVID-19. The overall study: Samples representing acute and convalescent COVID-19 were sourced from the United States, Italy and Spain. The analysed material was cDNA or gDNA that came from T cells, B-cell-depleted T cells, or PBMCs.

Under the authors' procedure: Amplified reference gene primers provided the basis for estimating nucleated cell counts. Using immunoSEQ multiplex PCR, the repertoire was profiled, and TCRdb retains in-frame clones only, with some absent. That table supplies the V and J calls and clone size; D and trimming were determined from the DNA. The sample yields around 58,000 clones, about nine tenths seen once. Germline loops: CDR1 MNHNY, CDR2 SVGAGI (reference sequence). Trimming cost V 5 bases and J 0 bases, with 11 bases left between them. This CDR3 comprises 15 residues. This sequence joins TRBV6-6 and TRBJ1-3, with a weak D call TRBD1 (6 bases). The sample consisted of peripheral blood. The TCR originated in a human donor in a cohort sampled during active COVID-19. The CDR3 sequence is CASSTQGDSGNTIYF. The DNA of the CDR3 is TGTGCCAGCAGTACACAGGGTGACTCTGGAAACACCATATATTTT.